This is a list of T cell receptor beta chains from one sample in a study of blood T cell repertoires in COVID-19. Clones were sequenced by immunoSEQ multiplex PCR, and TCRdb holds only the in-frame ones, with some missing. The data show around 440,000 clones, with approximately 88% seen just once and 10% to 15% held by the top ten. The sample consisted of peripheral blood. The receptor source for this set is a woman aged 50 to 60 with COVID-19, enrolled during active disease. Each CDR3 is given with its conserved first and last residue. The order of the fields is clone size, V gene, D gene, J gene, CDR3 protein, CDR3 DNA. The D gene is left open where the match is weak. Only part of the rows carry a size: once, few, many, or a class if the clone is expanded.

.,TRBV12-3/TRBV12-4,.,TRBJ1-2,CASSFRGDYGYTF,TGTGCCAGCAGTTTTCGAGGAGACTATGGCTACACCTTC
.,TRBV12-3/TRBV12-4,.,TRBJ2-7,CASSLGGLPLEGF,TGTGCCAGCAGTTTGGGGGGACTTCCGCTCGAAGGCTTC
.,TRBV12-5,.,TRBJ1-6,CASGLVAGGYNSPLHF,TGTGCTAGTGGTTTGGTAGCGGGCGGCTATAATTCACCCCTCCACTTT
.,TRBV30,.,TRBJ2-2,CALTPPDTGELFF,TGTGCCCTAACCCCCCCGGACACCGGGGAGCTGTTTTTT
.,TRBV5-4,TRBD1,TRBJ2-7,CASSPGQGGYEQYF,TGTGCCAGCAGCCCGGGACAGGGGGGATACGAGCAGTACTTC
.,TRBV5-5,.,TRBJ2-3,CASSLGLVFTDTQYF,TGTGCCAGCAGCTTGGGGCTAGTGTTCACAGATACGCAGTATTTT
.,TRBV29-1,TRBD1,TRBJ2-3,CSVEGVEQGAQVDTQYF,TGCAGCGTTGAAGGCGTCGAACAGGGGGCGCAGGTTGATACGCAGTATTTT
.,TRBV10-3,.,TRBJ1-2,CAIYRGGRGGYTF,TGTGCCATCTACCGTGGAGGTCGTGGTGGCTACACCTTC
few,TRBV5-1,TRBD1,TRBJ1-2,CASGGGRDREDYGYTF,TGCGCCAGCGGAGGGGGCCGGGACAGAGAAGATTATGGCTACACCTTC
.,TRBV30,TRBD2,TRBJ2-3,CAWSVRPSGGTDTQYF,TGTGCCTGGAGTGTACGCCCTAGCGGGGGAACAGATACGCAGTATTTT
.,TRBV10-3,TRBD1,TRBJ1-1,CAISDPLTGENTEAFF,TGTGCCATCAGTGACCCCTTAACAGGGGAGAACACTGAAGCTTTCTTT
.,TRBV5-8,.,TRBJ1-2,CASSLVGGYGYTF,TGTGCCAGCAGCTTGGTGGGGGGCTATGGCTACACCTTC
.,TRBV12-5,TRBD1,TRBJ2-6,CASGVTGRANVLTF,TGTGCTAGTGGGGTGACAGGGAGGGCCAACGTCCTGACTTTC
.,TRBV7-3,TRBD2,TRBJ2-3,CASSSTRLAGVPDTQYF,TGTGCCAGCAGCTCCACTCGGCTAGCGGGGGTACCAGATACGCAGTATTTT
many,TRBV4-2,.,TRBJ2-2,CASSQGWTANTGELFF,TGTGCCAGCAGCCAAGGCTGGACTGCGAACACCGGGGAGCTGTTTTTT
once,TRBV3-1/TRBV3-2,.,TRBJ2-1,CASSQERLPLDEQFF,TGTGCCAGCAGCCAAGAGAGGCTACCCCTGGATGAGCAGTTCTTC
.,TRBV15,.,TRBJ1-6,CATSTGISRGYSPLHF,TGTGCCACCAGCACGGGGATTTCCCGAGGTTATTCACCCCTCCACTTT
.,TRBV5-1,.,TRBJ1-2,CASSLGRDGYTF,TGCGCCAGCAGCTTGGGACGGGATGGCTACACCTTC
.,TRBV19,TRBD2,TRBJ2-5,CASRKRGTYQETQYF,TGTGCCAGCCGTAAGCGGGGGACGTACCAAGAGACCCAGTACTTC
.,TRBV18,.,TRBJ1-1,CASSSGMETEAFF,TGTGCCAGCTCATCCGGGATGGAAACTGAAGCTTTCTTT
.,TRBV24-1,TRBD2,TRBJ2-1,CATSEASGGTYNEQFF,TGTGCCACCAGTGAGGCTAGCGGGGGGACCTACAATGAGCAGTTCTTC
.,TRBV11-1,.,TRBJ1-2,CASSEVGAYGYTF,TGTGCCAGCAGCGAAGTGGGCGCCTATGGCTACACCTTC